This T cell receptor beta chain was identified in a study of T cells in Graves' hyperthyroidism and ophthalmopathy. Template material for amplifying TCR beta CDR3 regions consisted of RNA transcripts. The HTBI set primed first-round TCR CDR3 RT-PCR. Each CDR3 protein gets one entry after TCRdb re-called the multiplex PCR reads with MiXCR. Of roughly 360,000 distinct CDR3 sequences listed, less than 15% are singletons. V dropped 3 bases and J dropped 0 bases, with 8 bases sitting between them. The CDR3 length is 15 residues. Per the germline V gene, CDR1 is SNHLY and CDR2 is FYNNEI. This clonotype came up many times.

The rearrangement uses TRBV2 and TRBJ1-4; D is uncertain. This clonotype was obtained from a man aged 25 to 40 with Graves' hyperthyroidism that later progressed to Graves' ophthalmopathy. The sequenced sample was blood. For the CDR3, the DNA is TGTGCCAGCAGTGATCACAGAGCAACTAATGAAAAACTGTTTTTT. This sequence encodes CASSDHRATNEKLFF.